This T cell receptor (beta chain) was obtained from a study of cytomegalovirus exposure and HLA in healthy donors. PCR involved 60 Vbeta and 13 Jbeta primers. TCRdb's copy holds only in-frame clones and misses some; the assay was immunoSEQ multiplex PCR. The data contain 95,000 or so clones, 81% of them singletons. The CDR3 spans 15 residues. In germline, CDR1 is SGHTA, CDR2 FQGNSA. V dropped 1 base and J dropped 5; count of bases not matched to a gene: 7. The source material was PBMCs. J is TRBJ2-5 and V is TRBV7-2; 7 bases align to TRBD2. The source of this sequence is a woman in her 70s in good health and CMV-seropositive. CDR3 in DNA: TGTGCCAGCAGCTTAGGTGGGAGGGAGAGGGAGACCCAGTACTTC. Its translation: CASSLGGRERETQYF.